This T cell receptor (beta chain) was profiled in a study of CD8+ T cells in alopecia areata. RNA was extracted and reverse transcribed into cDNA as the sequencing template. The assay was immunoSEQ multiplex PCR, and TCRdb's table has in-frame clones only and misses some. The sample carries about 98,000 clones, roughly 42% recorded once. This clone showed up just a few times. This sequence was found in a human donor with alopecia areata. Sequenced material: CD4+ T cells sorted from blood.

For the CDR3, the DNA is TGTGCCAGCAGTCCGCGGACAGGGAGGACTGAAGCTTTCTTT. It is translated as CASSPRTGRTEAFF. The chain combines TRBV27 with TRBJ1-1; 8 nucleotides line up with TRBD1. In germline, CDR1 is MNHEY, CDR2 SMNVEV (reference sequence). The CDR3 contains 14 residues. J gave up 5 bases and V 5 bases, and 7 bases lay outside the gene matches.